This T cell receptor (beta chain) was captured by sequencing in a study of sequential checkpoint blockade in melanoma. Treatment noted: randomized to nivolumab then ipilimumab (arm A) or the reverse (arm B). Repertoires were generated with immunoSEQ multiplex PCR, while TCRdb's copy carries only in-frame clones and drops some. The table records about 28,000 clones, around 90% of them present only once. V was trimmed by 2 bases and J by 6 bases, leaving 8 bases between them. CDR3 length: 13 residues. Looked up from germline, CDR1 is LNHDA and CDR2 is SQIVND (reference sequence). The sample here was CD8+ T cells sorted from blood (inferred from file names), taken from a patient given nivolumab and ipilimumab in sequence. This chain uses TRBV19 with TRBJ2-1; D is perhaps TRBD1 (7 bases). This receptor was identified in a human donor with melanoma. CDR3 sequence reads: CASSIQGGNEQFF. DNA for the CDR3: TGTGCCAGTAGTATACAGGGGGGCAATGAGCAGTTCTTC. Together with reference TRBV19 and TRBJ2-1, the CDR3 gives the full variable domain: DGGITQSPKYLFRKEGQNVTLSCEQNLNHDAMYWYRQDPGQGLRLIYYSQIVNDFQKGDIAEGYSVSREKKESFPLTVTSAQKNPTAFYLCASSIQGGNEQFFGPGTRLTVL.